One sample yielded the 2 T cell receptor beta chains listed below, sequenced in a study of spatial heterogeneity in lung cancer. TCRdb independently ran MiXCR on the 5' RACE reads; one entry per CDR3 protein. Here the sample spans more than 85,000 distinct CDR3 sequences, approximately 8.6% being singletons. The sample's time point: sample taken at primary tumor resection. From tumor, nontumor lung or frozen PBMC, whole RNA was taken unsorted for sequencing. Material: PBMCs, obtained at surgery. The receptors shown here come from a male donor with early-stage non-small cell lung cancer.

At least ten counts were recorded for this clonotype. The chain combines TRBV3-1 with TRBJ1-1; no definite D call. The ends were cut back, 1 base at V and 6 bases at J, with 15 bases in the middle. From germline, CDR1 is LGHDT and CDR2 YNNKEL (reference sequence). This CDR3 is built from 15 residues. The CDR3 reads CASSQVFVGIPEAFF. In DNA form, the CDR3 reads TGTGCCAGCAGCCAAGTATTCGTTGGGATACCTGAAGCTTTCTTT.

V gene TRBV5-1 combines with J gene TRBJ1-1; D is ambiguous. The length of the CDR3 is 14 residues. Germline values: CDR1 SGHRS, CDR2 YFSETQ. The V end lost 5 bases, the J end lost 11 bases, and 22 bases lay between the germline ends. CDR3 nucleotides: TGCGCCAGCAGGGACGGACGGACCCTCGGCGGGGCTTTCTTT. Its translation: CASRDGRTLGGAFF.